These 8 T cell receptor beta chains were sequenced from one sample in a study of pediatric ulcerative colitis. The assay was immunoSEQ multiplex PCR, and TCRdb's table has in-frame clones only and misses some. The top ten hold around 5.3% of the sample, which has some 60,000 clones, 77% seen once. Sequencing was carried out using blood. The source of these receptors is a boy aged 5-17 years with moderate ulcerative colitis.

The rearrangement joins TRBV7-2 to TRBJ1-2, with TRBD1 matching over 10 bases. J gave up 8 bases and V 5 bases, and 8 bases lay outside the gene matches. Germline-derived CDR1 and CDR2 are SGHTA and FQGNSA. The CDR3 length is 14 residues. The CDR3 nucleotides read TGTGCCAGCAGCCTAAAGGGACAGGGGTACGGCTACACCTTC. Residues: CASSLKGQGYGYTF. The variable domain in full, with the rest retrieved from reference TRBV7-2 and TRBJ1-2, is GAGVSQSPSNKVTEKGKDVELRCDPISGHTALYWYRQSLGQGLEFLIYFQGNSAPDKSGLPSDRFSAERTGGSVSTLTIQRTQQEDSAVYLCASSLKGQGYGYTFGSGTRLTVV.

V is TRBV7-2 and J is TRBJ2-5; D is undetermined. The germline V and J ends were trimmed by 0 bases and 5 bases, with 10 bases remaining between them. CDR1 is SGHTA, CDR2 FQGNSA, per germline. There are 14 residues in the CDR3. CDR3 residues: CASSLAGTWETQYF. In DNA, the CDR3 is TGTGCCAGCAGCTTAGCCGGAACATGGGAGACCCAGTACTTC.

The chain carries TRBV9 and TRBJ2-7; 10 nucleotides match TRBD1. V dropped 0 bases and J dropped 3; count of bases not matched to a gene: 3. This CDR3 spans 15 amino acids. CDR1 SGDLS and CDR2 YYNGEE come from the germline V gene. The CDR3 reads CASSVGDRGHYEQYF. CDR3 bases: TGTGCCAGCAGCGTAGGAGACAGGGGGCACTACGAGCAGTACTTC.

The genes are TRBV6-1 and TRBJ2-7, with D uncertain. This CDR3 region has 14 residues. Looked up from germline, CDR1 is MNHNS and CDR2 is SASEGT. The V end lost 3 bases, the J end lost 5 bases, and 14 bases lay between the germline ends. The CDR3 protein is CASSEWWAGNEQYF. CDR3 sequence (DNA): TGTGCCAGCAGTGAGTGGTGGGCCGGTAACGAGCAGTACTTC.

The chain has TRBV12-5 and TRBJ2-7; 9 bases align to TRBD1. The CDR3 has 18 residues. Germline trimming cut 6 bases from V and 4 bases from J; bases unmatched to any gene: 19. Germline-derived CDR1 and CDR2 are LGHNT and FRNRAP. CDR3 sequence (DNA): TGTGCTAGTGGCCTACTTCCACGACTCACAGGGGGCAGGTACGAGCAGTACTTC. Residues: CASGLLPRLTGGRYEQYF.

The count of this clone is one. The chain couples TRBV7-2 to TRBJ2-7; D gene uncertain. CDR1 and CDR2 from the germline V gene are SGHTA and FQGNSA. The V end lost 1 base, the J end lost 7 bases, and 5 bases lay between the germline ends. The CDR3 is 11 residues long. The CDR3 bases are TGTGCCAGCAGCTTAGTCGAGGAGCAGTACTTC. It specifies CASSLVEEQYF. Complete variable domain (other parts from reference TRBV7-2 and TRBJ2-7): GAGVSQSPSNKVTEKGKDVELRCDPISGHTALYWYRQSLGQGLEFLIYFQGNSAPDKSGLPSDRFSAERTGGSVSTLTIQRTQQEDSAVYLCASSLVEEQYFGPGTRLTVT.

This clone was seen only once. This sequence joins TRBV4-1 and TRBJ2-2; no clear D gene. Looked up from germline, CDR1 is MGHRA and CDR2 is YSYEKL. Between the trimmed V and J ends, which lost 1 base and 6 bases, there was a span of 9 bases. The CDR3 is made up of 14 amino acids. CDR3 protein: CASSQARGPGELFF. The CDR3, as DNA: TGCGCCAGCAGCCAAGCTCGTGGGCCCGGGGAGCTGTTTTTT.

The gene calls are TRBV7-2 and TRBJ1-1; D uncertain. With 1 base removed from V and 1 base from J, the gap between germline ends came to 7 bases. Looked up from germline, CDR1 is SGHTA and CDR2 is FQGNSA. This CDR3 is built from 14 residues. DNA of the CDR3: TGTGCCAGCAGCTTAGGACAAACGAACACTGAAGCTTTCTTT. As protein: CASSLGQTNTEAFF. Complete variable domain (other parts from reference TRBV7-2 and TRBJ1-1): GAGVSQSPSNKVTEKGKDVELRCDPISGHTALYWYRQSLGQGLEFLIYFQGNSAPDKSGLPSDRFSAERTGGSVSTLTIQRTQQEDSAVYLCASSLGQTNTEAFFGQGTRLTVV.